The next 21 T cell receptor beta chains were all read from a single sample in a study of glioma-infiltrating T cells after dendritic cell vaccination. Clones were read by immunoSEQ multiplex PCR, and TCRdb kept only the in-frame ones, dropping some. The sample contains roughly 100,000 clones, approximately 81% of which appear only once. The sample was blood, taken before dendritic cell vaccination. Every receptor here comes from a human donor with glioblastoma.

The chain joins TRBV19 to TRBJ1-1; 10 bases align to TRBD1. Germline V CDR1 and CDR2: LNHDA, SQIVND (reference sequence). The junction had 4 bases not matched to a gene; V was cut back by 3 bases and J by 3 bases. CDR3 size: 15 residues. The CDR3, as DNA: TGTGCCAGTAGTATTACCGGGACAGGGGACACTGAAGCTTTCTTT. It is translated as CASSITGTGDTEAFF.

In DNA form, the CDR3 reads TGTGCCAGCAGCCCCCCTCGAGCGGGAGATGAGCAGTTCTTC. It specifies CASSPPRAGDEQFF. V and J are TRBV7-6 and TRBJ2-1, with 8 bases matching TRBD2. Unmatched junction bases numbered 8, after V lost 5 bases and J lost 8 bases. This CDR3 is built from 14 residues. The germline V gene has CDR1 SGHVS and CDR2 FNYEAQ. Combining the CDR3 with reference TRBV7-6 and TRBJ2-1 gives the whole variable domain GAGVSQSPRYKVTKRGQDVALRCDPISGHVSLYWYRQALGQGPEFLTYFNYEAQQDKSGLPNDRFSAERPEGSISTLTIQRTEQRDSAMYRCASSPPRAGDEQFFGPGTRLTVL.

This chain joins TRBV25-1 and TRBJ1-6, with TRBD1 matching 7 bases. The germline CDR1 and CDR2 sequences are MGHDK and SYGVNS. After removal of 6 bases from V and 5 bases from J, the junction contained 4 bases not matched to a gene. The CDR3 length is 14 residues. For the CDR3, the DNA is TGTGCCAGCAGCAGACAGGGTAATAATTCACCCCTCCACTTT. It codes for CASSRQGNNSPLHF.

This chain uses TRBV14 with TRBJ1-2; 10 nucleotides line up with TRBD1. The V gene's germline CDR1 is SGHDN and CDR2 FVKESK. This CDR3 comprises 14 residues. Trimming cost V 0 bases and J 6 bases; bases outside gene matches: 1. The DNA of the CDR3 is TGTGCCAGCAGCCAAGAAGGACAGGGGGATGGCTACACCTTC. This sequence encodes CASSQEGQGDGYTF.

This chain connects TRBV5-6 to TRBJ1-2, with 10 bases aligning to TRBD1. Germline assignment: CDR1 SGHDT and CDR2 YYEEEE. CDR3 length: 15 residues. V shed 4 bases, J shed 5 bases, and the junction held 8 bases outside the gene matches. CDR3 protein: CASSAGQGRVYGYTF. The CDR3, as DNA: TGTGCCAGCAGCGCGGGACAGGGGAGGGTGTATGGCTACACCTTC.

The V and J genes are TRBV4-3 and TRBJ2-5; 8 nucleotides match TRBD1. CDR3 length equals 17 residues. Germline lookup yields CDR1 LGHNA and CDR2 YSLEER. Trimming removed 3 bases from V and 2 bases from J; junction bases left unmatched: 11. Here the CDR3 reads CASSQDRQGYGQETQYF. CDR3 sequence (DNA): TGCGCCAGCAGCCAGGATCGACAGGGGTATGGGCAAGAGACCCAGTACTTC.

This clone was detected only a few times. V usage is TRBV5-5 and J usage is TRBJ2-4; possibly TRBD1 for D (6 bases). This CDR3 has 16 residues. The germline CDR1 and CDR2 sequences are SGHKS and YYEKEE (reference sequence). The V and J ends lost 4 bases and 0 bases respectively, with 14 bases between them. The CDR3 region has the DNA TGTGCCAGCAGCCTGGACAGCCCTCTAGCCAAAAACATTCAGTACTTC. It codes for CASSLDSPLAKNIQYF.

The genes are TRBV11-2 and TRBJ2-7; no clear D gene. The CDR3 has 12 amino acids. Germline CDR1 reads SGHAT; CDR2 reads FQNNGV. Deletions cut 4 bases from V and 4 bases from J, with 8 bases between. The CDR3: CASSSLQYEQYF. CDR3 sequence (DNA): TGTGCCAGCAGCTCTTTACAATACGAGCAGTACTTC.

The rearrangement uses TRBV6-5 and TRBJ1-2; 10 bases map to TRBD1. The germline V gene encodes CDR1 MNHEY and CDR2 SVGAGI. The CDR3 sequence is 14 residues long. V lost 6 bases and J lost 7; bases outside the gene matches: 8. DNA for the CDR3: TGTGCCAGCAGGGTTCCGACAGGGGGCGGTGGCTACACCTTC. Its protein product is CASRVPTGGGGYTF.

This sequence joins TRBV5-1 and TRBJ2-1; 8 bases match TRBD2. From germline, CDR1 is SGHRS and CDR2 YFSETQ. The V gene end was trimmed by 4 bases and the J gene end by 3 bases; junction bases not matched to a gene: 6. This CDR3 contains 15 residues. In DNA form, the CDR3 reads TGCGCCAGCAGCCCTGGGAGCGGGAGCTACAATGAGCAGTTCTTC. The encoded protein is CASSPGSGSYNEQFF.

This clone appeared once. The chain has TRBV11-3 and TRBJ2-7; 8 bases line up with TRBD1. This CDR3 spans 14 amino acids. Trimming took 1 base from V and 6 from J; bases not matched to a gene: 5. The germline V gene encodes CDR1 SGHNT and CDR2 YENEEA. The CDR3 DNA follows: TGTGCCAGCAGCTTAGGGGGGACAGGCCGCGAGCAGTACTTC. Its translation: CASSLGGTGREQYF. Full variable domain (remainder filled in from reference TRBV11-3 and TRBJ2-7): EAGVVQSPRYKIIEKKQPVAFWCNPISGHNTLYWYLQNLGQGPELLIRYENEEAVDDSQLPKDRFSAERLKGVDSTLKIQPAELGDSAVYLCASSLGGTGREQYFGPGTRLTVT.

As to this clone: Sequence at one end of the junction differs from germline and may be a read error. This sequence joins TRBV2 and TRBJ2-3; 9 bases align to TRBD1. Germline CDR1 reads SNHLY; CDR2 reads FYNNEI. The CDR3 extends over 14 amino acids. This CDR3 is CASTEQGASDTQYF. In nucleotides, the CDR3 is TGTGCCAGCACTGAACAGGGGGCATCAGATACGCAGTATTTT.

The V gene is TRBV4-1, the J gene TRBJ1-5, with TRBD1 matching 8 bases. This CDR3 spans 15 amino acids. In germline, CDR1 is MGHRA, CDR2 YSYEKL. V dropped 0 bases and J dropped 6; count of bases not matched to a gene: 4. The CDR3 region is CASSQDQTGGQPQHF. CDR3 DNA: TGCGCCAGCAGCCAAGATCAAACAGGGGGTCAGCCCCAGCATTTT.

The J gene is TRBJ2-2, the V gene TRBV5-5; D is perhaps TRBD2 (5 bases). Germline V gene sequence: CDR1 SGHKS, CDR2 YYEKEE (reference sequence). Trimming stripped 1 base from V and 5 bases from J, with 6 bases between. CDR3 length equals 13 residues. The DNA for the CDR3 is TGTGCCAGCAGCTTGTCGGGAACCGGGGAGCTGTTTTTT. This translates into CASSLSGTGELFF.

The chain links TRBV6-1 to TRBJ1-2; 9 bases agree with TRBD1. Germline assignment: CDR1 MNHNS and CDR2 SASEGT. After removal of 7 bases from V and 4 bases from J, the junction contained 10 bases not matched to a gene. CDR3 length: 15 amino acids. Here the CDR3 reads CASNSGTGYIYGYTF. The CDR3 bases are TGTGCCAGCAACAGTGGGACAGGGTACATCTATGGCTACACCTTC.

A single count supports this clone. In the same sample, other DNA sequences code for this CDR3. The J gene is TRBJ1-1, the V gene TRBV7-6; D is undetermined. The germline V gene encodes CDR1 SGHVS and CDR2 FNYEAQ. V shed 2 bases and J shed 7 bases, with 8 bases lying between them. There are 12 residues in the CDR3. This CDR3 is CASSLTGGEAFF. Written as DNA, the CDR3 is TGTGCCAGCAGCTTAACCGGAGGTGAAGCTTTCTTT.

This rearrangement joins TRBV6-1 to TRBJ1-1, with D perhaps matching TRBD1 (5 bases). There are 15 residues in the CDR3. Germline V lookup: CDR1 MNHNS, CDR2 SASEGT. V was pared by 6 bases and J by 0 bases, with 14 bases between. CDR3 DNA sequence: TGTGCCAGCAGAAGGGGAGGGAAGATGAACACTGAAGCTTTCTTT. Translated, it gives CASRRGGKMNTEAFF.

The chain joins TRBV2 to TRBJ2-6, with a possible D match to TRBD1 (6 bases). The V and J ends lost 5 bases and 2 bases respectively, with 10 bases between them. The CDR3 extends over 15 amino acids. Germline V gene sequence: CDR1 SNHLY, CDR2 FYNNEI. This CDR3 reads CASSTGTTGANVLTF. The DNA for the CDR3 is TGTGCCAGCAGTACAGGGACCACTGGGGCCAACGTCCTGACTTTC.

The CDR3 sequence is CASSPPGGVLQETQYF. The CDR3 bases are TGTGCCAGCAGTCCTCCCGGGGGAGTCCTCCAAGAGACCCAGTACTTC. The chain carries TRBV11-2 and TRBJ2-5; D is possibly TRBD2 (6 bases). From germline, CDR1 is SGHAT and CDR2 FQNNGV. This CDR3 comprises 16 residues. The V and J ends lost 6 bases and 1 base respectively, with 18 bases between them.

J is TRBJ2-3 and V is TRBV4-3, with D possibly being TRBD2 (5 bases). V lost 3 bases and J 3 bases, leaving 13 bases between the germline ends. Per germline, CDR1 LGHNA and CDR2 YSLEER. This CDR3 comprises 15 residues. The CDR3 loop is CASSQESGRTDTQYF. The CDR3 DNA is TGCGCCAGCAGCCAGGAAAGCGGACGTACAGATACGCAGTATTTT.

The chain has TRBV11-1 and TRBJ2-7; tentative D call: TRBD1 (5 bases). Trimming took off 5 bases at V and 4 bases at J, with 18 bases between the two ends. CDR3 length: 15 amino acids. Germline V gives CDR1 SGHAT, CDR2 FQDESV (reference sequence). The CDR3 nucleotides read TGTGCCAGCAGCCCCCCCCTCCGGCAGGGTTACGAGCAGTACTTC. This encodes CASSPPLRQGYEQYF.